This entry describes one T cell receptor (beta chain). Construction of the TCRbeta library involved unique molecular identifiers. A single record per CDR3 protein comes from TCRdb applying MiXCR to the PCR reads. Of about half a million distinct CDR3 sequences listed, around 13% are singletons. The data were taken from a study of T-cell reconstitution after alpha-beta-depleted transplantation in children. Sequencing used PBMCs from the stem cell graft donor, obtained from the stem cell graft. The TCR sequence derives from a human donor who donated a stem cell graft to a child with combined immunodeficiency.

CDR3 DNA sequence: TGTGCCAGCAGTTACTCCCGACTCTGGCGGGGGGGAAGCACAGATACGCAGTATTTT. Protein sequence: CASSYSRLWRGGSTDTQYF. This rearrangement joins TRBV6-5 to TRBJ2-3; 9 positions match TRBD2. V lost 0 bases, J lost 0 bases, and 10 bases stayed unmatched. The CDR3 runs 19 residues. The germline CDR1 and CDR2 sequences are MNHEY and SVGAGI.